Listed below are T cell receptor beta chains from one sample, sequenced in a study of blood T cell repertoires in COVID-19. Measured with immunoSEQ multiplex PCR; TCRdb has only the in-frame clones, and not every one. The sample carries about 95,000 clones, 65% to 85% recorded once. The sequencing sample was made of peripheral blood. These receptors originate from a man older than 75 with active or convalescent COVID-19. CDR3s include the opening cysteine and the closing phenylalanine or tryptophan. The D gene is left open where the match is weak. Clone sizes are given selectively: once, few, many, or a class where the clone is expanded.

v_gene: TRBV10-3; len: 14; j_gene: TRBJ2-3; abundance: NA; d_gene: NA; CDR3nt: TGTGCCATCAGGGGCCGTTCTAGCACAGATACGCAGTATTTT; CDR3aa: CAIRGRSSTDTQYF
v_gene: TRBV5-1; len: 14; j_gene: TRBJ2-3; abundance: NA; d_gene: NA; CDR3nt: TGCGCCAGCAGCTTGGGTGGGGGGGCCAATACGCAGTATTTT; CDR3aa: CASSLGGGANTQYF
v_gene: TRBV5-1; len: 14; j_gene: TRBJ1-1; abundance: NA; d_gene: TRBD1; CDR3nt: TGCGCCAGCAGCGCGACAGGGACGAACACTGAAGCTTTCTTT; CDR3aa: CASSATGTNTEAFF
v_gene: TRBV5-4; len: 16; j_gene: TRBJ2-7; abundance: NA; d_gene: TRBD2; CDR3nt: TGTGCCAGCAGCTTGGATAGCGGGGGGTCCCCCTACGAGCAGTACTTC; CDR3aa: CASSLDSGGSPYEQYF
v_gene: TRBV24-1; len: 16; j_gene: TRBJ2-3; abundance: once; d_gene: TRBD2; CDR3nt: TGTGCCACCAGTGATTTAGCGGGGGCCCGCACAGATACGCAGTATTTT; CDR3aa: CATSDLAGARTDTQYF
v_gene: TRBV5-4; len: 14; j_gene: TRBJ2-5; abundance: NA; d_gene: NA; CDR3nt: TGTGCCAGCAGCTTGGGACAGTCCCCTTGGGGCCAGTACTTC; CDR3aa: CASSLGQSPWGQYF
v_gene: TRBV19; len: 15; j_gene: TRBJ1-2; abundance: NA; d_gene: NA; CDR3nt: TGTGCCAGTAGGACCGCAGGGGCAGCTAACTATGGCTACACCTTC; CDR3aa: CASRTAGAANYGYTF
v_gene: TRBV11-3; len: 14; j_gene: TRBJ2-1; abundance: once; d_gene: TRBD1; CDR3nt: TGTGCCAGCAGCCGACAGGGGAGAAACAATGAGCAGTTCTTC; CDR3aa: CASSRQGRNNEQFF
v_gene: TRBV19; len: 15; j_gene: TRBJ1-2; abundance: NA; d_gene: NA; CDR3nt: TGTGCCAGTAGTATTACCCCCGCACAGGCGGCTGGCTACACCTTC; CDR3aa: CASSITPAQAAGYTF
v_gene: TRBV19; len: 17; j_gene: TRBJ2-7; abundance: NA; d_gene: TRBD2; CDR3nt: TGTGCCAGTAGTTCCCAACGTGGGGGGGTTCTTGGGAACGAGCAGTACTTC; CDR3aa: CASSSQRGGVLGNEQYF
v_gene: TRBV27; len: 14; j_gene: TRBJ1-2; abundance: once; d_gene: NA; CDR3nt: TGTGCCAGCAGTTTTTCGGGATTTAACTATGGCTACACCTTC; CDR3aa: CASSFSGFNYGYTF
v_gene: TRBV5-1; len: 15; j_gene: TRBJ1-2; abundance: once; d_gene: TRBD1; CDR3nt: TGCGCCAGCAGTCTCGGACAGGGCTTCTTCTATGGCTACACCTTC; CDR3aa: CASSLGQGFFYGYTF
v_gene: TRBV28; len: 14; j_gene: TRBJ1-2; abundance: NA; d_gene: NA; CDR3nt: TGTGCCAGCAGGGCCGGGATACAGGGCTCTGGCTACACCTTC; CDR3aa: CASRAGIQGSGYTF
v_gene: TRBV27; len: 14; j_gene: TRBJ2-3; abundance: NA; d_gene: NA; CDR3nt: TGTGCCAGCAGTTCCCGGACAGCCACAGATACGCAGTATTTT; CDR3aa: CASSSRTATDTQYF
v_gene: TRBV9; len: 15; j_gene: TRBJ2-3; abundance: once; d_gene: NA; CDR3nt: TGTGCCAGCAGCCCCCGTGGTGGCGAGGCAGATACGCAGTATTTT; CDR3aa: CASSPRGGEADTQYF
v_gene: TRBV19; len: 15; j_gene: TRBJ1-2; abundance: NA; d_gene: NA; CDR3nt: TGTGCCAGTAAACTCAGGGGATTCGGGAACTATGGCTACACCTTC; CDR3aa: CASKLRGFGNYGYTF
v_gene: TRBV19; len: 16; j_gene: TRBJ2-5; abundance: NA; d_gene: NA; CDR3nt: TGTGCCAGTAGTATGGCGTCCGCCTTCCGGGGAGAGACCCAGTACTTC; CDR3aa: CASSMASAFRGETQYF
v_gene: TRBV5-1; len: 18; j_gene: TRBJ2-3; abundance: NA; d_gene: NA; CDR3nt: TGCGCCAGCAGCTTGGAAGGGAGGGGGAGGTTTGGCACAGATACGCAGTATTTT; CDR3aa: CASSLEGRGRFGTDTQYF
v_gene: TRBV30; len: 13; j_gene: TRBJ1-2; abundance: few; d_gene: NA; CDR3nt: TGTGCCTGGAGTGTACTCCAGTCGGGTGGCTACACCTTC; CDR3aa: CAWSVLQSGGYTF
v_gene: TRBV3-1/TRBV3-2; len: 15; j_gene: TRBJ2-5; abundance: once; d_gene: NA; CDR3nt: TGTGCCAGCAGCCCAACAGGAGACCCCCGGGAGACCCAGTACTTC; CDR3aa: CASSPTGDPRETQYF
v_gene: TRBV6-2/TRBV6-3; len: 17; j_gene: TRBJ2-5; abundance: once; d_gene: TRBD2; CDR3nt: TGTGCCAGCAGTTACTCGGGGGGACTACAGATCCAAGAGACCCAGTACTTC; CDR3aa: CASSYSGGLQIQETQYF
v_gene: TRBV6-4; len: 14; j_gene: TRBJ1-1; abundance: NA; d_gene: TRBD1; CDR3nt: TGTGCCAGCAGAAGGGACAGCTTGAACACTGAAGCTTTCTTT; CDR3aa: CASRRDSLNTEAFF
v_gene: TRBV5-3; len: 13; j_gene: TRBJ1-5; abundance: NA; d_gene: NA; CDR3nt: TGTGCCAGAAGCTTTTCAGTAAATCAGCCCCAGCATTTT; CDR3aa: CARSFSVNQPQHF
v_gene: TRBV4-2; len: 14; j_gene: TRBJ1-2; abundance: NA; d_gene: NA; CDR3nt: TGTGCCAGCAGCCAAGACAGGGGAAACTATGGCTACACCTTC; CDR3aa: CASSQDRGNYGYTF
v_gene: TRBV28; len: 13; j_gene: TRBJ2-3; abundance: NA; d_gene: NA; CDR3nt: TGTGCCAGCAGTACTAGTGTGACAGATACGCAGTATTTT; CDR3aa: CASSTSVTDTQYF
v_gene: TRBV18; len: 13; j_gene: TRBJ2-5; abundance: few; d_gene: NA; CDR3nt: TGTGCCAGCTCACCACCAGGGGCGGAGACCCAGTACTTC; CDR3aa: CASSPPGAETQYF